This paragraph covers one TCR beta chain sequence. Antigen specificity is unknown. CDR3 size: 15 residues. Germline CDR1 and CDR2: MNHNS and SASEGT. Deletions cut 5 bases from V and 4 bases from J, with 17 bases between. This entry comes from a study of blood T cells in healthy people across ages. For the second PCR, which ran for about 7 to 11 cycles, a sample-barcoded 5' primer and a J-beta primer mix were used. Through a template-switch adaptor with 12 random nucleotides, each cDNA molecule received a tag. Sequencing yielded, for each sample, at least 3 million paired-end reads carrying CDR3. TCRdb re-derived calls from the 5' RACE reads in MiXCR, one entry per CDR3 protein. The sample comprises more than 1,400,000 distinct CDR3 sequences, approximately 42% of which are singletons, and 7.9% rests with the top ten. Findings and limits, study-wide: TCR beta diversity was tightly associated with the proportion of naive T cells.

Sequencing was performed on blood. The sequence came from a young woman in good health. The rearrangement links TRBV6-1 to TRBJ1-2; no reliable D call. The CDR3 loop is CASSPALALGYGYTF. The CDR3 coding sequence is TGTGCCAGCAGTCCAGCATTAGCCCTCGGCTATGGCTACACCTTC.